The entry below gives a single T cell receptor (beta chain) sequence along with its context. The antigen remains undetermined. The sample is drawn from a study of TIL therapy for anti-PD-1-resistant metastatic lung cancer. About the study: Tumor harvest preceded PD-1/PD-L1 blockade, followed by nivolumab treatment. Study outcomes and limitations: The baseline peripheral repertoire was partially replaced by infused TIL clonotypes that later decayed.

The immunoSEQ assay was v3. Using immunoSEQ multiplex PCR, the repertoire was profiled, and TCRdb retains in-frame clones only, with some absent. The sample shows about 20,000 clones, about four fifths of them seen only once. Time point reported: pre-treatment sample, taken before nivolumab and TIL therapy. The CDR3 runs to 15 residues. J was trimmed by 2 bases and V by 6 bases; bases with no gene match: 10. Germline CDR1 and CDR2: SGHTA and FQGNSA. The sample consisted of blood, taken at baseline. This sequence was found in a person aged 25-85 years with non-small cell lung cancer. The rearrangement links TRBV7-2 to TRBJ2-7; 7 bases are shared with TRBD2. In DNA form, the CDR3 reads TGTGCCAGCAGTCGGGACTACCATCTAACCTACGAGCAGTACTTC. It is translated as CASSRDYHLTYEQYF.